These 2 T cell receptor beta chains were all obtained from the same sample, sequenced in a study of T-cell reconstitution after alpha-beta-depleted transplantation in children. Unique molecular identifiers were incorporated into the prepared TCRbeta library. One entry per CDR3 protein results from TCRdb running MiXCR on the PCR reads. The profile shows about 20,000 distinct CDR3 sequences, roughly 13% of them singletons. Sample: PBMCs, mostly from graft donor cells, taken 60 days after TCRalphabeta/CD19-depleted stem cell transplant. The receptor set was obtained from a female patient between 2 and 15 years old who had a stem cell transplant for congenital amegakaryocytic thrombocytopenia, so the T cells may come from the graft donor.

The rearrangement links TRBV5-6 to TRBJ2-2; D not resolved. The CDR3 runs to 13 residues. The V gene lost 9 bases and the J gene lost 4 bases, with 13 bases spanning the gap. Germline lookup yields CDR1 SGHDT and CDR2 YYEEEE. CDR3 in amino acids: CAMGPPVTGELFF. Here the CDR3 DNA reads TGTGCCATGGGCCCCCCCGTCACCGGGGAGCTGTTTTTT.

Comment on this clonotype: This may be a read error, as it is one base from a much larger clone. The J gene is TRBJ2-5, the V gene TRBV20-1, with no clear D. The DNA end favors TRBJ2-1, so the J call may be wrong. This CDR3 spans 13 amino acids. Germline V CDR1 and CDR2: DFQATT, SNEGSKA (reference sequence). CDR3 sequence reads: CSARTPYQETQFF. DNA for the CDR3: TGCAGTGCTAGAACTCCGTACCAAGAGACCCAGTTCTTC.